This TCR beta chain was documented in a study of pediatric ulcerative colitis (dated 2019 in TCRdb). Context from the whole study: Several ulcerative colitis patients had pancolitis and two had left-sided colitis, with histology consistent with ulcerative colitis in all. From fewer than ten newly diagnosed, treatment-naive pediatric ulcerative colitis patients and a few non-IBD control children, paired blood and rectal samples were collected. The Pediatric Ulcerative Colitis Activity Index classified a couple of patients as having mild disease, several as having moderate disease and three as having acute severe colitis. Study-wide findings and limitations: The healthy control group was small, with only four individuals. Autologous blood-rectal clonal overlap was significantly higher in ulcerative colitis patients than in controls, suggesting increased T cell trafficking to inflamed tissue. Because repertoires came from total lymphocyte DNA, patterns in rare subsets such as regulatory T cells may not be reflected. For technical reasons, blood samples from a couple of patients gave substantially fewer templates, and these samples were excluded from the blood-rectal overlap analysis. Rectal repertoire features separated controls, mild-moderate and acute severe colitis patients; acute severe colitis showed reduced rectal diversity due to clonal expansions. Two rectal CDR3 clonotypes turned up in every ulcerative colitis patient but in none of the controls.

Concerning this clone: The antigen it recognizes is unknown. No base qualities exist here, and no much larger clone lies one base off it.

Rearranged CDR3 beta regions were amplified from genomic DNA with multiplex V and J primers using the immunoSEQ TRB Survey service. To keep sequencing depth equal across samples, survey-level depth of up to 500,000 reads per sample was applied. Libraries were purified, pooled and sequenced on Illumina technology. The authors' analysis ran thus. immunoSEQ online tools were used for productive clonality, sample overlap, pairwise scatters, CDR3 beta length, V/D/J gene usage and productiveness. Alongside Shannon and Simpson indices, calculated diversity was computed as the number of unique rearrangements divided by total templates, multiplied by 100. Z-score normalized data were analyzed by principal component analysis with the R prcomp function and the ggbiplot package. Morisita's index was used to measure clonal overlap between blood and rectum within each subject. TCRdb took over this immuneACCESS table, retaining in-frame rearrangements with V and J assigned. Such tables are incomplete; in checked studies, under half of the missing clones stem from an unresolved V gene, and the remainder is unexplained. The V and J calls and clone size were taken over from that table, and D and trimming were inferred from the DNA. Present in this sample are 50,000 to 65,000 clones, roughly nine tenths of which were seen just once. The ten largest clonotypes hold roughly 3.8% of the sample.

The CDR3 runs 14 residues from the cysteine to the phenylalanine. The kept DNA is CDR3 alone, 42 bases in frame from the first base. Germline trimming amounts to 5 bases on V and 6 bases on J, with 4 as the count of junction bases outside the gene matches. The germline V gene specifies SGHVS as CDR1 and FNYEAQ as CDR2. No immunosuppressive medication had been given to the ulcerative colitis patients before the diagnostic colonoscopy. Blood was sampled at the time of the colonoscopy. The Wizard kit (Promega) was used to extract genomic DNA from the blood and intestinal samples. The specimen sequenced was blood. The chain is encoded by TRBV7-6 joined to TRBJ2-3; TRBD2 lines up with 11 middle nucleotides. The sequence was obtained from a boy aged 5-17 years with severe ulcerative colitis. In nucleotide form, the sequence is TGTGCCAGCAGCCCGACTAGCGGGACTGATACGCAGTATTTT. This codes for CASSPTSGTDTQYF.